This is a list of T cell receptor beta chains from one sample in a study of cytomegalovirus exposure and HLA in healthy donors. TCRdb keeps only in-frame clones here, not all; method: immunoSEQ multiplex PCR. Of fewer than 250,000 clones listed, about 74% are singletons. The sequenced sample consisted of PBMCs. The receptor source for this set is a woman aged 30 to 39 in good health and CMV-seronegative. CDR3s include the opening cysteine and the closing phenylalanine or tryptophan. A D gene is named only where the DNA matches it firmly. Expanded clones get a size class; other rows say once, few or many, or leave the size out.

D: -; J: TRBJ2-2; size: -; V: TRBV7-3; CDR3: CASSLSGTGDWTGELFF; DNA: TGCGCCAGCAGCTTAAGCGGGACAGGCGATTGGACCGGGGAGCTGTTTTTT
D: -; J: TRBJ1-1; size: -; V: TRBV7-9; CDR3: CASTLSGVNTEAFF; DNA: TGTGCCAGCACCCTCTCAGGTGTGAACACTGAAGCTTTCTTT
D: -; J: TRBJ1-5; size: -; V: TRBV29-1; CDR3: CSVAAGSVNQPQHF; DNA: TGCAGCGTTGCCGCCGGGTCCGTCAATCAGCCCCAGCATTTT
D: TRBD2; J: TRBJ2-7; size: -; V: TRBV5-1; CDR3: CASSLTSGGSYEQYF; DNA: TGCGCCAGCAGCCTGACTAGCGGGGGCTCCTACGAGCAGTACTTC
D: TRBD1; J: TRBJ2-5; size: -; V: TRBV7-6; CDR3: CASSTGQVQETQYF; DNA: TGTGCCAGCAGCACAGGACAGGTCCAAGAGACCCAGTACTTC
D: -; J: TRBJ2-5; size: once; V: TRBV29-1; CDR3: CSVEGTVRFQETQYF; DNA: TGCAGCGTTGAAGGGACAGTCAGATTCCAAGAGACCCAGTACTTC
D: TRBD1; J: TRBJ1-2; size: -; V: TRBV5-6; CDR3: CASSLLDRVGGYTF; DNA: TGTGCCAGCAGCTTGCTAGACAGGGTTGGCGGCTACACCTTC
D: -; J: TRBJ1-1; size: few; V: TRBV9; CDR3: CASSVAGNTEAFF; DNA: TGTGCCAGCAGCGTAGCGGGGAACACTGAAGCTTTCTTT
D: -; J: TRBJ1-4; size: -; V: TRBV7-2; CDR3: CASSLSPATNEKLFF; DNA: TGTGCCAGCAGCCTATCGCCCGCAACTAATGAAAAACTGTTTTTT
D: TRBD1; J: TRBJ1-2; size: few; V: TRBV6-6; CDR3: CASRASDREDGYGYTF; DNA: TGTGCCAGCAGGGCCTCGGACAGGGAAGATGGCTATGGCTACACCTTC
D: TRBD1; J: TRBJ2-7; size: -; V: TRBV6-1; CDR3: CATRDRSSYEQYF; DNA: TGTGCCACCCGGGACAGGAGCTCCTACGAGCAGTACTTC
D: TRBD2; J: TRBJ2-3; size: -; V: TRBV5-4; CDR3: CASSLGLAGDPSTDTQYF; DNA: TGTGCCAGCAGCTTGGGGCTAGCGGGAGACCCTAGCACAGATACGCAGTATTTT
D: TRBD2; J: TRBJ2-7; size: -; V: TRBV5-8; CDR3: CASSAGGAVVYEQYF; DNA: TGTGCCAGCAGCGCCGGGGGGGCCGTTGTTTACGAGCAGTACTTC
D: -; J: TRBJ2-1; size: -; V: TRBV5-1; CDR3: CASSRTLAPNNEQFF; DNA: TGCGCCAGCAGCAGGACTTTGGCCCCCAACAATGAGCAGTTCTTC
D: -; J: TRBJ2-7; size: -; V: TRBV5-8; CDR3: CASSLASGAFYEQYF; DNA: TGTGCCAGCAGCTTGGCCTCGGGAGCCTTCTACGAGCAGTACTTC
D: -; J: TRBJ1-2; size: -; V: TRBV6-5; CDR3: CASSELGANYGYTF; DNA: TGTGCCAGCAGTGAACTGGGAGCTAACTATGGCTACACCTTC
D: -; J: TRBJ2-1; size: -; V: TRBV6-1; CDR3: CASSEEGVIRSYNEQFF; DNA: TGTGCCAGCAGTGAAGAGGGGGTGATTCGCTCCTACAATGAGCAGTTCTTC
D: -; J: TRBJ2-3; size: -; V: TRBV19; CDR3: CASRSYSDTQYF; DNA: TGTGCCAGCCGTTCTTATTCAGATACGCAGTATTTT
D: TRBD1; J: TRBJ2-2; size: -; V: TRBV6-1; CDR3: CASSVGQYTGELFF; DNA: TGTGCCAGCAGTGTGGGACAGTACACCGGGGAGCTGTTTTTT
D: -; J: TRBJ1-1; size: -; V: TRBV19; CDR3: CASSPGGIEAFF; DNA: TGTGCCAGTAGTCCGGGGGGGATAGAAGCTTTCTTT
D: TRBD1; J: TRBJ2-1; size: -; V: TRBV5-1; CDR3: CASSSGTGGFYEQFF; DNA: TGCGCCAGCAGTTCCGGGACAGGGGGCTTTTATGAGCAGTTCTTC
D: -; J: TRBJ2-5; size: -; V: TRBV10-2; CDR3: CASSESLGRGQETQYF; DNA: TGCGCCAGCAGTGAGTCGTTGGGGCGGGGTCAAGAGACCCAGTACTTC
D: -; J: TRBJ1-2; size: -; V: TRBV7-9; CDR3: CSSSIPGTQTPNYGYTF; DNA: TGTTCCAGCAGCATTCCCGGGACACAGACCCCAAACTATGGCTACACCTTC
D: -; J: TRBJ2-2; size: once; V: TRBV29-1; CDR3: CSVGLANTGELFF; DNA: TGCAGCGTTGGGCTAGCGAACACCGGGGAGCTGTTTTTT
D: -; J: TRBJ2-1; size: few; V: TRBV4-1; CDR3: CASSQDQNNEQFF; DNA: TGTGCCAGCAGCCAAGATCAGAACAATGAGCAGTTCTTC
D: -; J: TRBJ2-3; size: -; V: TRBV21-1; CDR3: CASSKDSGTGTDTQYF; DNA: TGTGCCAGCAGCAAAGACTCCGGGACAGGCACAGATACGCAGTATTTT
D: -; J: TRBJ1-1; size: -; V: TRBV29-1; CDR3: CSVEVSKVVGVVVGTEAFF; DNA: TGCAGCGTTGAAGTGTCAAAGGTGGTGGGCGTCGTGGTAGGCACTGAAGCTTTCTTT
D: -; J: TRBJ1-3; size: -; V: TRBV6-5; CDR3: CASSTDISGNTIYF; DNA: TGTGCCAGCAGTACAGACATCTCTGGAAACACCATATATTTT
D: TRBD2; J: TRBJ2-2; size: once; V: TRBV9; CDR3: CATSVDLGLAGNTGELFF; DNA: TGTGCCACCAGCGTAGATTTGGGACTAGCGGGGAACACCGGGGAGCTGTTTTTT
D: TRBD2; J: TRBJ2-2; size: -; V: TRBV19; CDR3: CASRGLAGGAGELFF; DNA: TGTGCCAGTAGAGGACTAGCGGGGGGGGCCGGGGAGCTGTTTTTT
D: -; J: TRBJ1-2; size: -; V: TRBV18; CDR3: CASSPPNREGLPF; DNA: TGTGCCAGCTCACCACCGAACAGGGAGGGTCTTCCCTTC
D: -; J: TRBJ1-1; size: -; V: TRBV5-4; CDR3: CASSLQGIEAFF; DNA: TGTGCCAGCAGCCTACAGGGTATTGAAGCTTTCTTT
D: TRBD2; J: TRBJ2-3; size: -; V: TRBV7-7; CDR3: CASSPGLAGGSDTQYF; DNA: TGTGCTAGCAGCCCGGGACTAGCGGGAGGGTCAGATACGCAGTATTTT
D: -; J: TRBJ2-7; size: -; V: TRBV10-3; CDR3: CAISESASAPGEPYEQYF; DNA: TGTGCCATCAGTGAGTCGGCTAGCGCTCCCGGAGAGCCCTACGAGCAGTACTTC
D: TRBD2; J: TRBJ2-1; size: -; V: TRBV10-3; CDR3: CAISGGGANEQFF; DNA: TGTGCCATCAGTGGCGGGGGGGCCAATGAGCAGTTCTTC
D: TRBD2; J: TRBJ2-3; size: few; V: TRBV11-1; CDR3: CASSLGTSPDTQYF; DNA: TGTGCCAGCAGCCTGGGGACTAGCCCAGATACGCAGTATTTT
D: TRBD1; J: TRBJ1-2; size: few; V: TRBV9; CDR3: CASSVGDRVVGYTF; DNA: TGTGCCAGCAGCGTAGGTGACAGGGTCGTTGGCTACACCTTC
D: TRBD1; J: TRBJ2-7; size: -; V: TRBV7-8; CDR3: CASSSGLGQTIYEQYF; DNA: TGTGCCAGCAGCTCGGGCCTGGGACAGACCATCTACGAGCAGTACTTC
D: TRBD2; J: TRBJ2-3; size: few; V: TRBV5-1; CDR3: CASSLRAGTSTDTQYF; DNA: TGCGCCAGCAGCTTGCGAGCGGGGACTAGCACAGATACGCAGTATTTT
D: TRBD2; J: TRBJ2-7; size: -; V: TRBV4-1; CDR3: CASSHKTSDAYEQYF; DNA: TGCGCCAGCAGCCACAAGACTAGCGACGCCTACGAGCAGTACTTC
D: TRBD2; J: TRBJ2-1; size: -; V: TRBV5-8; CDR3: CASSFGLAGGDEQFF; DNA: TGTGCCAGCAGCTTTGGACTAGCGGGGGGGGATGAGCAGTTCTTC
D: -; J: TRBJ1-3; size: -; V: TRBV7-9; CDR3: CSSSPPGGPAGNTIYF; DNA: TGTTCCAGCAGCCCCCCCGGGGGGCCAGCAGGAAACACCATATATTTT
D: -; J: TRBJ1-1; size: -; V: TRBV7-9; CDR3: CASSFGGPGTEAFF; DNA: TGTGCCAGCAGCTTCGGGGGGCCGGGCACTGAAGCTTTCTTT
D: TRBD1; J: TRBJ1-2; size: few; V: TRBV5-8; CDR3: CASSYGTGNYGYTF; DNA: TGTGCCAGCAGCTACGGGACAGGGAACTATGGCTACACCTTC
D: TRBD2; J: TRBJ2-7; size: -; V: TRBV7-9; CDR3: CASSLGLAGGGLINEQYF; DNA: TGTGCCAGCAGCTTAGGCCTAGCGGGAGGTGGGTTGATCAACGAGCAGTACTTC
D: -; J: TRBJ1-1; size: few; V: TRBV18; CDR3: CASSPNMGANTEAFF; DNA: TGTGCCAGCTCACCAAACATGGGGGCGAACACTGAAGCTTTCTTT
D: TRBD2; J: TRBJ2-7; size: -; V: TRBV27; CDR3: CASSLLAGGVYEQYF; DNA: TGTGCCAGCAGTTTACTAGCGGGAGGGGTTTACGAGCAGTACTTC
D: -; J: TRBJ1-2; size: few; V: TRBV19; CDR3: CASISRVDYGYTF; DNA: TGTGCCAGTATATCCAGGGTGGACTATGGCTACACCTTC
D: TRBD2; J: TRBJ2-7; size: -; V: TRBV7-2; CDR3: CASSSRESPYEQYF; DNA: TGTGCCAGCAGCTCGCGGGAGTCCCCTTACGAGCAGTACTTC
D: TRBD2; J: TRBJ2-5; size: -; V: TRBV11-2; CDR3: CATRREGRETQYF; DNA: TGTGCCACCCGCCGGGAGGGCCGCGAGACCCAGTACTTC
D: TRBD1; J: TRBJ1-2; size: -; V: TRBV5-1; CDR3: CASSSPGQGKGGTF; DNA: TGCGCCAGCAGCTCCCCGGGACAGGGGAAAGGAGGCACCTTC
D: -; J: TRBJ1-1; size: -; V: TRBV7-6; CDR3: CASSLQGNANTEAFF; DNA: TGTGCCAGCAGCTTACAGGGGAATGCGAACACTGAAGCTTTCTTT
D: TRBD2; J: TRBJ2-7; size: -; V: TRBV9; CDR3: CASSVWGLAGNEQYF; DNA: TGTGCCAGCAGCGTATGGGGACTAGCGGGGAACGAGCAGTACTTC
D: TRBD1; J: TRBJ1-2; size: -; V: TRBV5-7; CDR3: CASSCDRDYGYTF; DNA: TGTGCCAGCAGCTGCGACAGGGACTATGGCTACACCTTC
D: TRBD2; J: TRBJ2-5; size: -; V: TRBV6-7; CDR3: CASSYLTSEKKETQYF; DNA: TGTGCCAGCAGTTATTTGACTAGCGAGAAAAAAGAGACCCAGTACTTC